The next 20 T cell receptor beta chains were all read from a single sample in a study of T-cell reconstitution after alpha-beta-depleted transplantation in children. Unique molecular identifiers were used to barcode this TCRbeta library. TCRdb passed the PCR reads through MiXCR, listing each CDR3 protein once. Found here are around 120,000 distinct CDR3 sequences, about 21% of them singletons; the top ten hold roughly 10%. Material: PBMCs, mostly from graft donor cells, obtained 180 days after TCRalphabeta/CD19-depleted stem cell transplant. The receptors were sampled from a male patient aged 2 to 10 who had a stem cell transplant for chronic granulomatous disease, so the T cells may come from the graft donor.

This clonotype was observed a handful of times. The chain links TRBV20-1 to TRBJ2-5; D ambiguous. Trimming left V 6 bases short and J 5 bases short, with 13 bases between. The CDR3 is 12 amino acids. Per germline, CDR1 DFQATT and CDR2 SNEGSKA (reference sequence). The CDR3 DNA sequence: TGCAGTGCCCAAATAAGCAAGGAGACCCAGTACTTC. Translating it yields CSAQISKETQYF.

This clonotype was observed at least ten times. As DNA, the CDR3 is TGCAGTGCTACCTCGGGACAGGCCTATGGCTACACCTTC. Its protein product is CSATSGQAYGYTF. The chain links TRBV20-1 to TRBJ1-2, with 8 bases identical to TRBD1. V lost 4 bases, J lost 4 bases, and 5 bases stayed unmatched. Per germline, CDR1 DFQATT and CDR2 SNEGSKA (reference sequence). The CDR3 is 13 amino acids.

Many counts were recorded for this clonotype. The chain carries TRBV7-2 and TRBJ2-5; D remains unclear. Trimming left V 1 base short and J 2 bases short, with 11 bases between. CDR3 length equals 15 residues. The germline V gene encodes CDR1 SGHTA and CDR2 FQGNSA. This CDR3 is CASSLGLPSQETQYF. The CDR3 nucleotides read TGTGCCAGCAGCTTAGGGTTGCCTAGTCAAGAGACCCAGTACTTC.

The CDR3 bases are TGTGCCAGCAGCCCCCCGGACAGGGGGTTCAACAATGAGCAGTTCTTC. Amino acids: CASSPPDRGFNNEQFF. The rearrangement links TRBV21-1 to TRBJ2-1; TRBD1 is the table's D call, not checked against the DNA. TRBV21-1 is an annotated pseudogene. The CDR3 sequence is 16 residues long.

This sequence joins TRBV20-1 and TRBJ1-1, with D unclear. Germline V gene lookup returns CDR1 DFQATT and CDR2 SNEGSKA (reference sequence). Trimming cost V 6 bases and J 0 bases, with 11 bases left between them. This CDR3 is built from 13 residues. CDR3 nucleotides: TGCAGTGCCAAGAAGGACTTGAACACTGAAGCTTTCTTT. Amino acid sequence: CSAKKDLNTEAFF.

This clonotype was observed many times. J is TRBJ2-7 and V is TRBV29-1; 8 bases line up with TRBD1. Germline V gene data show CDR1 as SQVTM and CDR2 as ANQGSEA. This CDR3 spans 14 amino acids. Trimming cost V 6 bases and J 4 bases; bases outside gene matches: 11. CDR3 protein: CSVTPGQGRYEQYF. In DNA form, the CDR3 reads TGCAGCGTCACCCCCGGACAGGGCAGGTACGAGCAGTACTTC.

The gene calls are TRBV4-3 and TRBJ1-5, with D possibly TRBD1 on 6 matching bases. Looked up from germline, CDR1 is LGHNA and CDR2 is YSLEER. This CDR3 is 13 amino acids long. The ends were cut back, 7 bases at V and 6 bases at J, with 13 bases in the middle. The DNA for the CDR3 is TGCGCCAGCACCCGACAGGATTTTCAGCCCCAGCATTTT. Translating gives CASTRQDFQPQHF.

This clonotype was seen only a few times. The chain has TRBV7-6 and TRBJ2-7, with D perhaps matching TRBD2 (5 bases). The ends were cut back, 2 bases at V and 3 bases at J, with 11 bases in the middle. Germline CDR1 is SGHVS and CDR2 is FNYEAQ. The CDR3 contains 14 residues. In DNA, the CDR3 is TGTGCCAGCAGCTTATGGGGAGCAAGCTACGAGCAGTACTTC. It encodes CASSLWGASYEQYF.

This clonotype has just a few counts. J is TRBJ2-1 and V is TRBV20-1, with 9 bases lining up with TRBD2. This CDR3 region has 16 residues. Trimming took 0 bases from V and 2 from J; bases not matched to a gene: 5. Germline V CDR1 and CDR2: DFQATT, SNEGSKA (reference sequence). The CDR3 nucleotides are TGCAGTGCTAGAGAGTCGACTAGCGGAACCTACAATGAGCAGTTCTTC. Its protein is CSARESTSGTYNEQFF.

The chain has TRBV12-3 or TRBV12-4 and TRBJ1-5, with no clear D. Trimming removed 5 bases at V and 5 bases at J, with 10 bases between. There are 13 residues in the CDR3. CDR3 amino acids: CASSNRLHQPQHF. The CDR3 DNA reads TGTGCCAGCAGTAACCGATTGCATCAGCCCCAGCATTTT.

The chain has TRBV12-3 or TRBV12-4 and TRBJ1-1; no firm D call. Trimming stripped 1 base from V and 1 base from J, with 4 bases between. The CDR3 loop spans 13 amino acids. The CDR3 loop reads CASSLVRNTEAFF. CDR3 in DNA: TGTGCCAGCAGTTTAGTCAGGAACACTGAAGCTTTCTTT.

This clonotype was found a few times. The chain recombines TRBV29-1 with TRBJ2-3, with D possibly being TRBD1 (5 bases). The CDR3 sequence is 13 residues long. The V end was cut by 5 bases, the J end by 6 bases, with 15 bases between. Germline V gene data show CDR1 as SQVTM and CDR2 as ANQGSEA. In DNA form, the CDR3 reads TGCAGCGTTAAAGGGGTTATCCACGATACGCAGTATTTT. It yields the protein CSVKGVIHDTQYF.

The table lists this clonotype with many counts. The CDR3 here is CASRFTRVGDGTSHDEQFF. In DNA, the CDR3 is TGTGCCAGCAGGTTCACCCGAGTTGGGGACGGGACAAGTCACGATGAGCAGTTCTTC. This chain connects TRBV7-9 to TRBJ2-1; possibly TRBD1 for D (6 bases). Germline V gene lookup returns CDR1 SEHNR and CDR2 FQNEAQ (reference sequence). The CDR3 has 19 residues. Trimming took 6 bases from V and 8 from J, leaving 32 bases between them.

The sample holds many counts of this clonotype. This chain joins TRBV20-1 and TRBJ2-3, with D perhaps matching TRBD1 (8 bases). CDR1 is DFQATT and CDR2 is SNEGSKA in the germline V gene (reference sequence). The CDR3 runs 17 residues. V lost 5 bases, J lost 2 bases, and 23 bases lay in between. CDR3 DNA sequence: TGCAGTGCTGTCAGACAGGGGAGGGGGCAGATCACAGATACGCAGTATTTT. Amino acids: CSAVRQGRGQITDTQYF.

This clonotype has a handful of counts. CDR3 bases: TGCAGCGTTGAAGAGGGGGGATCGCTGTTTTTT. This sequence encodes CSVEEGGSLFF. This rearrangement joins TRBV29-1 to TRBJ2-2; D may be TRBD2 (6 bases). The CDR3 is made up of 11 amino acids. CDR1 is SQVTM, CDR2 ANQGSEA, per germline. The V end was cut by 0 bases, the J end by 13 bases, with 9 bases between.

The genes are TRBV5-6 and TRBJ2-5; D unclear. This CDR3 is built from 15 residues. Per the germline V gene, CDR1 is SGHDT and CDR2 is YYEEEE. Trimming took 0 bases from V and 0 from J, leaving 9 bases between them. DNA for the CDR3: TGTGCCAGCAGCTTGGCCCGTGCGTACCAAGAGACCCAGTACTTC. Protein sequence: CASSLARAYQETQYF.

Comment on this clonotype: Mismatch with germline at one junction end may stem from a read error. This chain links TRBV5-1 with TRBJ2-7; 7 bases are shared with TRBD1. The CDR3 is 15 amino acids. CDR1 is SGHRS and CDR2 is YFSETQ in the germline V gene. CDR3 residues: CASRLDETGYYEQYF. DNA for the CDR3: TGCGCCAGCAGATTGGACGAGACAGGGTACTACGAGCAGTACTTC.

The CDR3 sequence: CASSQVWGMSSYEQYF. CDR3 sequence (DNA): TGCGCCAGCAGCCAAGTTTGGGGGATGTCGTCCTACGAGCAGTACTTC. V and J are TRBV4-3 and TRBJ2-7; the D call may be TRBD1 or TRBD2 (5 bases each). CDR1 and CDR2 from the germline V gene are LGHNA and YSLEER. Trimming shortened V by 1 base and J by 1 base, and 14 bases separated the two germline ends. There are 16 residues in the CDR3.

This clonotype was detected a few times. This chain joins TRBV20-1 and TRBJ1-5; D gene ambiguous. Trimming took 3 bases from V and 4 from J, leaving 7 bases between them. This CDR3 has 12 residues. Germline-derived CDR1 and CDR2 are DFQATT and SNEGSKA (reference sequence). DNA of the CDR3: TGCAGTGCTAGGATCCTTAATCAGCCCCAGCATTTT. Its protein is CSARILNQPQHF.

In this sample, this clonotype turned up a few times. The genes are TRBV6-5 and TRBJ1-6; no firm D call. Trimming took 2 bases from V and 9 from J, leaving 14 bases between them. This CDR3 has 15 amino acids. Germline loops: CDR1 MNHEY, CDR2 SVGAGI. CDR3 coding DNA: TGTGCCAGCAGTTACAACTCAGGAGGCGGTTCACCCCTCCACTTT. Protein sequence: CASSYNSGGGSPLHF.